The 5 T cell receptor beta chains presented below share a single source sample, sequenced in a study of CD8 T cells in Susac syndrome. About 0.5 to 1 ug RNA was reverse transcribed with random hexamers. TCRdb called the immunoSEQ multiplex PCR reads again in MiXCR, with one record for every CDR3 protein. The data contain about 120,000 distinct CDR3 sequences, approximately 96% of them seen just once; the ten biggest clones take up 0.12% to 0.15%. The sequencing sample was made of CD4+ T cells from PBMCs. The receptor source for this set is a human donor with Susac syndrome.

The CDR3 here is CASIKGRGGRDEQFF. The CDR3 DNA reads TGTGCCAGCATCAAAGGGCGGGGAGGTAGGGATGAGCAGTTCTTC. The J gene is TRBJ2-1, the V gene TRBV12-3 or TRBV12-4; D might be TRBD2 (6 bases). V was clipped by 7 bases and J by 8 bases, with 21 bases between them. The CDR3 is 15 amino acids.

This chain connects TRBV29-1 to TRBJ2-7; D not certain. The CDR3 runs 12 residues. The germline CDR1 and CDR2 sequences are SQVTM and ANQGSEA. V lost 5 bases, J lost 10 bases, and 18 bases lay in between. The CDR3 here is CSVTADKGRQYF. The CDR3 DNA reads TGCAGCGTTACGGCAGACAAGGGAAGACAGTACTTC.

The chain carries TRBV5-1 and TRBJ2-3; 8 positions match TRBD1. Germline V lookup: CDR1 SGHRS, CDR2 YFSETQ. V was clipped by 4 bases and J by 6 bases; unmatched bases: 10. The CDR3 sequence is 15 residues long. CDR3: CASSLGQGAGDTQYF. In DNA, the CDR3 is TGCGCCAGCAGCCTGGGGCAGGGGGCCGGGGATACGCAGTATTTT.

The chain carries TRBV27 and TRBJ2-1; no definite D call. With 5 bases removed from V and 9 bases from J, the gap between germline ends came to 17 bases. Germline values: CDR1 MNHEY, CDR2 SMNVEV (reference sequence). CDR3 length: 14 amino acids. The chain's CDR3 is CASSRTPWGSEQFF. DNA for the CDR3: TGTGCCAGCAGTCGTACCCCGTGGGGTAGTGAGCAGTTCTTC.

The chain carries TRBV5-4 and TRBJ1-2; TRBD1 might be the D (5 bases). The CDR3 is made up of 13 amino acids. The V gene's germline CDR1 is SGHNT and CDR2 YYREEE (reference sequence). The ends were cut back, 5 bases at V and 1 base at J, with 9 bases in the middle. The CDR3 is CASSFDSNYGYTF. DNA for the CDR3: TGTGCCAGCAGTTTTGACAGTAACTATGGCTACACCTTC.